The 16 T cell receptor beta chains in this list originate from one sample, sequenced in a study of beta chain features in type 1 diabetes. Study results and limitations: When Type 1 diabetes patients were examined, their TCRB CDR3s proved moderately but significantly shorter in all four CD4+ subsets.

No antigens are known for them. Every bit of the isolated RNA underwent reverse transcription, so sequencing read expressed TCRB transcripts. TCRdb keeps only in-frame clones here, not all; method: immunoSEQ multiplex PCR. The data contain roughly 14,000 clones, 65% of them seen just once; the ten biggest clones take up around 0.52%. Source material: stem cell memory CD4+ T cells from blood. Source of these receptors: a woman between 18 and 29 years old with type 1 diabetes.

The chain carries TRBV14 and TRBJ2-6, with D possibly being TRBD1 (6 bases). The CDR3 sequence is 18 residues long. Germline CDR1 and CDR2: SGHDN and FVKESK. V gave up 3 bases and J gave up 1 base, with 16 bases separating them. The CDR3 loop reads CASSHGLQGLSGANVLTF. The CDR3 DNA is TGTGCCAGCAGCCATGGATTACAGGGTCTATCTGGGGCCAACGTCCTGACTTTC.

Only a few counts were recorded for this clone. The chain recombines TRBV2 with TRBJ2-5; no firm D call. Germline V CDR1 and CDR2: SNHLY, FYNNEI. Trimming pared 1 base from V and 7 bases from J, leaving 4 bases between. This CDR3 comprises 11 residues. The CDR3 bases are TGTGCCAGCAGTGAAGGACTGACCCAGTACTTC. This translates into CASSEGLTQYF.

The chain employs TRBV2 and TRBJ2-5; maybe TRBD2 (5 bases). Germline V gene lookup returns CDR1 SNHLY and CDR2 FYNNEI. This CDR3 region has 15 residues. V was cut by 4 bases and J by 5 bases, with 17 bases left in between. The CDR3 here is CASSALEGVVETQYF. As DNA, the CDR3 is TGTGCCAGCAGTGCCCTAGAGGGAGTAGTCGAGACCCAGTACTTC.

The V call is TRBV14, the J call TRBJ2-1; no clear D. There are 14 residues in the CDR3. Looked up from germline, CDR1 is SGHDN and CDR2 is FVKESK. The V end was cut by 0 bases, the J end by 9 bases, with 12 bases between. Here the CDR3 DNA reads TGTGCCAGCAGCCAAGATATCGCCACCGGTGAGCAGTTCTTC. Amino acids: CASSQDIATGEQFF.

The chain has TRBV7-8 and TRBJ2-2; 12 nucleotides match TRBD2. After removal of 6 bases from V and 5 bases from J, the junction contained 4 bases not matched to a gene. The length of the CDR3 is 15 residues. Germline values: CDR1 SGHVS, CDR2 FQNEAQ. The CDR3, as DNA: TGTGCCAGCAGGTTCGGGACTAGCGGGACCGGGGAGCTGTTTTTT. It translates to CASRFGTSGTGELFF.

CDR3 sequence: CASSLPGRENTEAFF. DNA of the CDR3: TGTGCCAGCAGTTTACCGGGTCGGGAGAACACTGAAGCTTTCTTT. J is TRBJ1-1 and V is TRBV28, with D hard to call. V lost 2 bases and J 1 base, leaving 11 bases between the germline ends. Germline lookup yields CDR1 MDHEN and CDR2 SYDVKM. This CDR3 has 15 residues.

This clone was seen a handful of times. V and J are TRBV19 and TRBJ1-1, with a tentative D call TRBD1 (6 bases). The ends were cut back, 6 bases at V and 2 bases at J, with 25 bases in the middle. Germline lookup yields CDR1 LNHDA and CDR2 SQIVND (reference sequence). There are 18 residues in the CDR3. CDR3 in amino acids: CASSRGTGYPLLNTEAFF. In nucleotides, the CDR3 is TGTGCCAGTAGCCGCGGAACAGGGTATCCCCTCCTCAACACTGAAGCTTTCTTT.

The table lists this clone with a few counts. CDR3 protein: CASSLGQSQSGAFF. For the CDR3, the DNA is TGTGCCAGCAGTTTAGGACAGTCTCAGTCCGGCGCTTTCTTT. The rearrangement links TRBV28 to TRBJ1-1; D is possibly TRBD1 (6 bases). V lost 2 bases and J lost 11, with 18 bases in between. The CDR3 sequence is 14 residues long. The V gene's germline CDR1 is MDHEN and CDR2 SYDVKM.

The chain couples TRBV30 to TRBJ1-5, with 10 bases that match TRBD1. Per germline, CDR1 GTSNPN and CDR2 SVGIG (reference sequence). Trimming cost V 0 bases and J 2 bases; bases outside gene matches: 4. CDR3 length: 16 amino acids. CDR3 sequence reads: CAWSVTGTGGNQPQHF. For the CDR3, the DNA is TGTGCCTGGAGTGTGACCGGGACAGGGGGCAATCAGCCCCAGCATTTT.

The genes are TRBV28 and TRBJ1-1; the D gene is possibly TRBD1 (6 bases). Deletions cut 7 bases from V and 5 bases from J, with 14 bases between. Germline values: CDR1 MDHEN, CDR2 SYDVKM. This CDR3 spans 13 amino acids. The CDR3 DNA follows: TGTGCCAGCAACCCTGGACAGTGGACTGAAGCTTTCTTT. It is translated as CASNPGQWTEAFF.

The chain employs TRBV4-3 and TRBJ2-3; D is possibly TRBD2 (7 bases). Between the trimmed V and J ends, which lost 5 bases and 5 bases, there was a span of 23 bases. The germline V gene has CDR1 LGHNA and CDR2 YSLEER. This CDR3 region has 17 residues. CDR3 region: CASSKRFEGGPLDTQYF. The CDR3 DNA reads TGCGCCAGCAGCAAACGCTTTGAGGGGGGGCCATTAGATACGCAGTATTTT.

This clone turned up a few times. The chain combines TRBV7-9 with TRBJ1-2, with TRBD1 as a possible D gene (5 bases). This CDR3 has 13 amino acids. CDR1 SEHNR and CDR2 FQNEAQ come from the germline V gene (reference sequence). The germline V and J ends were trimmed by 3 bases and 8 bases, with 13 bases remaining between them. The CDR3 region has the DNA TGTGCCAGCAGCTTTGAAGGGGTAGGAGGCTACACCTTC. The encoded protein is CASSFEGVGGYTF.

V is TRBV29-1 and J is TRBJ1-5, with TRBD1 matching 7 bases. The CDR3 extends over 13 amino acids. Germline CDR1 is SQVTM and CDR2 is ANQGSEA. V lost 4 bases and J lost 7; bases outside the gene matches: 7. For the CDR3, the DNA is TGCAGCGTTGGGGGGAGACAGGGCCAGCCCCAGCATTTT. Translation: CSVGGRQGQPQHF.

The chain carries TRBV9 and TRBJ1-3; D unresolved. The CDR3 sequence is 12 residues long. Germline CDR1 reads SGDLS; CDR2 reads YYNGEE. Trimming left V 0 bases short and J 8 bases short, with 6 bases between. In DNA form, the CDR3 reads TGTGCCAGCAGCGTAGGGGCCGACACCATATATTTT. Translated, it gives CASSVGADTIYF.

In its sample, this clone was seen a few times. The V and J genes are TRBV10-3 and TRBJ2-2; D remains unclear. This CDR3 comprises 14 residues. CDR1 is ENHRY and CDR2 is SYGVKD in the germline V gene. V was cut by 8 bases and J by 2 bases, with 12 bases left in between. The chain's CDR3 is CAISAAANTGELFF. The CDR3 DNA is TGTGCCATCTCCGCGGCTGCTAACACCGGGGAGCTGTTTTTT.

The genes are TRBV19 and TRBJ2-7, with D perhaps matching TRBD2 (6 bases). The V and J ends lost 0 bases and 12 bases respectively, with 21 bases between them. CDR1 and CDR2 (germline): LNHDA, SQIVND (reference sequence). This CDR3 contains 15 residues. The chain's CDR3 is CASSIDWDSTLPSYF. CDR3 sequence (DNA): TGTGCCAGTAGTATAGATTGGGACTCCACGCTACCTTCGTACTTC.